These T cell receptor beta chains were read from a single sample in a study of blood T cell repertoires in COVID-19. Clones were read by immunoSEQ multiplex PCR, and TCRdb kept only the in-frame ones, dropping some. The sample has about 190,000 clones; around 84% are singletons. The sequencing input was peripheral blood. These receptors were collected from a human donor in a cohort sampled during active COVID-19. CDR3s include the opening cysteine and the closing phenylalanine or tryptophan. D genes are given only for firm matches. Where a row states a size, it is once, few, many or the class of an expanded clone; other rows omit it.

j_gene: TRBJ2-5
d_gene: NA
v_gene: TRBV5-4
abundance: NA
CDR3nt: TGTGCCAGCAGCTCTGGGGGTCAGGGAGGCGGTGAGACCCAGTACTTC
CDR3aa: CASSSGGQGGGETQYF

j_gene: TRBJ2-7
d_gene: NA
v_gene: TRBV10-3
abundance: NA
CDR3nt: TGTGCCATCACCCTGGACAACTCCGGGGAGCAGTACTTC
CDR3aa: CAITLDNSGEQYF

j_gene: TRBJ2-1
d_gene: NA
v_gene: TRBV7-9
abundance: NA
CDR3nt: TGTGCCAGCAGCCGGGACTACAATGAGCAGTTCTTC
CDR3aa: CASSRDYNEQFF

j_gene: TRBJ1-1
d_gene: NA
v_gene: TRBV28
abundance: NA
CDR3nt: TGTGCCAGCAGTCCCTATATCGTAACTGAAGCTTTCTTT
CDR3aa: CASSPYIVTEAFF

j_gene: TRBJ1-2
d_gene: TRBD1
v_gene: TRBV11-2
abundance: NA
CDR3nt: TGTGCCAGCAGCTTCGAAAGACAGGGGGCCTATGGCTACACCTTC
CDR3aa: CASSFERQGAYGYTF

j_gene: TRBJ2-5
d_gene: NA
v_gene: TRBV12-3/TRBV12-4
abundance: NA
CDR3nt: TGTGCCAGCAGTTTTAGCGAAGGAGAGACCCAGTACTTC
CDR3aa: CASSFSEGETQYF

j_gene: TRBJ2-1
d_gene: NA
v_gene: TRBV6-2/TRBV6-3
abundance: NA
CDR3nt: TGTGCCAGCAGTTGGCACAATGAGCAGTTCTTC
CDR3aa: CASSWHNEQFF

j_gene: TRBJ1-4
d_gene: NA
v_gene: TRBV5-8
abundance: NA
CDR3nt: TGTGCCAGCAGCTTGACAGGGATAGAAAAACTGTTTTTT
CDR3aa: CASSLTGIEKLFF

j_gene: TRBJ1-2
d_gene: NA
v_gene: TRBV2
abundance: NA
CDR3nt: TGTGCCAGCAGTCATGGACAGTTACGTTCCTATGGCTACACCTTC
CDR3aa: CASSHGQLRSYGYTF

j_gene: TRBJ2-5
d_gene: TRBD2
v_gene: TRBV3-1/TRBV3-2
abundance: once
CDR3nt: TGTGCCAGCAGCAAGCCCCCTAGCGGGGTAGAGACCCAGTACTTC
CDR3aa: CASSKPPSGVETQYF

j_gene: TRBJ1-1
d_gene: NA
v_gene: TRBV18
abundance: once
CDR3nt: TGTGCCAGCTCACCAGGTCTCACTTCCACTGAAGCTTTCTTT
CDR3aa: CASSPGLTSTEAFF

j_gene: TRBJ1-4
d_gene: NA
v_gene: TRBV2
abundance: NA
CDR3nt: TGTGCCAGCAGCCCTTTTGAAAAACTGTTTTTT
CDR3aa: CASSPFEKLFF

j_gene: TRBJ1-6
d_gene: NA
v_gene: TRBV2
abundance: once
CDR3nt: TGTGCCAGCAGAGAGGGAGGGGACAATTCACCCCTCCACTTT
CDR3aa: CASREGGDNSPLHF

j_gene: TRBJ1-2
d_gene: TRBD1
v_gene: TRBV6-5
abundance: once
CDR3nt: TGTGCCAGCAGTTCTGGGACAGTCTATGGCTACACCTTC
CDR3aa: CASSSGTVYGYTF

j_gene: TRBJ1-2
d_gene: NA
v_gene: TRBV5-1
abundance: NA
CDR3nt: TGCGCCAGCCGGGTGGCCCTATTCAACTATGGCTACACCTTC
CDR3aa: CASRVALFNYGYTF

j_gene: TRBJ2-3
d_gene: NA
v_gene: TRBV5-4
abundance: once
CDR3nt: TGTGCCAGCAGCGTGCTGGCGGAAACAGATACGCAGTATTTT
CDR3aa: CASSVLAETDTQYF

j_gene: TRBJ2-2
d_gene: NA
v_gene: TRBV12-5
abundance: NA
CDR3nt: TGTGCTAGTGGTTTATCTCCCGGGGAGCTGTTTTTT
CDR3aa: CASGLSPGELFF

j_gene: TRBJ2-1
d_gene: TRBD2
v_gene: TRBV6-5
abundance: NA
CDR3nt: TGTGCCAGCAGTTACCGGACTAGCGGGAGGAAAGATGAGCAGTTCTTC
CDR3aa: CASSYRTSGRKDEQFF

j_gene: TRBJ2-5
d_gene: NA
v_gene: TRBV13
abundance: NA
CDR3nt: TGTGCCAGCAGCTTAAAGACCCCCCGGAGGGGCGCAGAGACCCAGTACTTC
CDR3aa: CASSLKTPRRGAETQYF

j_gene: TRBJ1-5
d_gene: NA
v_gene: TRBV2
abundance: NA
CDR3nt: TGTGCCAGCAGTGAAACCTATTTACGGCCCCAGCATTTT
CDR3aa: CASSETYLRPQHF

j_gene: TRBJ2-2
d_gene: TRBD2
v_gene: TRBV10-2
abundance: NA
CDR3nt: TGCGCCAGGAGCAGCGGGGACCGATATACCGGGGAGCTGTTTTTT
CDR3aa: CARSSGDRYTGELFF

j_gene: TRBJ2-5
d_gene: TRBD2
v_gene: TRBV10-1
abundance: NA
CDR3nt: TGCGCCACCTATGGACTAGCGGGAGGGCCAGGTCAAGAGACCCAGTACTTC
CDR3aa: CATYGLAGGPGQETQYF

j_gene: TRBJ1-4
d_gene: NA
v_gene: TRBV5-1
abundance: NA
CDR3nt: TGCGCCAGCAGCTTGAGGTGGGAGACGGAAAAACTGTTTTTT
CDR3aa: CASSLRWETEKLFF

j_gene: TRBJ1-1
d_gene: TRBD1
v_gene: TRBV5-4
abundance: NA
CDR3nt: TGTGCCAGCAGCTCCCTGGGTGGGACAGTGAAAGCTTTCTTT
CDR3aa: CASSSLGGTVKAFF

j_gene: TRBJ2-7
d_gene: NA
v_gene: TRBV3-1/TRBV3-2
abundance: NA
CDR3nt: TGTGCCAGCAGCCAAGATCCAGGGCAGGTCTCCTACGAGCAGTACTTC
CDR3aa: CASSQDPGQVSYEQYF

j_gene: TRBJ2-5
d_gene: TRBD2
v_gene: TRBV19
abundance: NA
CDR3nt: TGTGCCAGTAGTATTGGTAGAAGGACTAGCGGCCAAGAGACCCAGTACTTC
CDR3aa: CASSIGRRTSGQETQYF

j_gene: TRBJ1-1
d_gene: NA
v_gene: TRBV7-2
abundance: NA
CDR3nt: TGTGCCAGCAGCCCCGCCCCAGGGAACACTGAAGCTTTCTTT
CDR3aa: CASSPAPGNTEAFF

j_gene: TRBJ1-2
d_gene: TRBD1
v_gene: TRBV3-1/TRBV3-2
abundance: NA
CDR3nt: TGTGCCAGCAGCCAAGCGGGACAGCTCTATGGCTACACCTTC
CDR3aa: CASSQAGQLYGYTF

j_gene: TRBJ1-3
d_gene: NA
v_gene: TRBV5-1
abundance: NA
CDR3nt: TGCGCCAGCAGCTTGGACGGGGTCTCTGGAAACACCATATATTTT
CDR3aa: CASSLDGVSGNTIYF

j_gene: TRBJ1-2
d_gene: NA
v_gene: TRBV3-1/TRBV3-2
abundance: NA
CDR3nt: TGTGCCAGCAGCTACACTGACGGGGGCTACACCTTC
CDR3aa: CASSYTDGGYTF